This is a list of T cell receptor beta chains from one sample in a study of response to subunit inactivated influenza vaccine. TCRdb re-analysed the RT-PCR reads in MiXCR, keeping a single row per CDR3 protein. The data contain about half a million distinct CDR3 sequences, roughly 11% of them singletons. Sequencing was performed on PBMCs from blood, taken roughly 48 days after vaccination. These receptors all stem from a man between 45 and 60 years old who received an inactivated influenza vaccine. Both conserved end residues are part of each CDR3. D genes are given only for firm matches. Size values are once, few and many counts, or a class for expanded clones, and some rows have none.

d_call j_call clone_size v_call cdr3_nt cdr3_aa
. TRBJ2-3 few TRBV27 TGTGCCAGCAGTTTATCGCGGCTAGCGAGTCTCACAGATACGCAGTATTTT CASSLSRLASLTDTQYF
TRBD1 TRBJ1-5 few TRBV20-1 TGCAGTGCCAGTCCCGGGACAGGGTTCAATCAGCCCCAGCATTTT CSASPGTGFNQPQHF
. TRBJ2-6 . TRBV6-5 TGTGCCAGCAGTTACTCCCGGGCCTCTGGGGCCAACGTCCTGACTTTC CASSYSRASGANVLTF
. TRBJ2-5 few TRBV7-2 TGTGCCAGCAGCTTAGTAACTAGGGCAGAGACCCAGTACTTC CASSLVTRAETQYF
TRBD1 TRBJ2-1 few TRBV5-1 TGCGCCAGCAGCTTCGGAACAGGGGGCTCCTACAATGAGCAGTTCTTC CASSFGTGGSYNEQFF
TRBD1 TRBJ2-1 few TRBV5-1 TGCGCCAGCAGCTCCCGGGACAGGGGAAACAATGAGCAGTTCTTC CASSSRDRGNNEQFF
TRBD2 TRBJ2-1 many TRBV5-1 TGCGCCAGCAGCTTGACTAGCGGGGGGGCAGGTGAGCAGTTCTTC CASSLTSGGAGEQFF
. TRBJ1-1 few TRBV12-3/TRBV12-4 TGTGCCAGCACCCTCATGGGGACTGAAGCTTTCTTT CASTLMGTEAFF
TRBD2 TRBJ2-5 few TRBV20-1 TGCAGTGCTAGCGGGGCGGGGGACCAAGAGACCCAGTACTTC CSASGAGDQETQYF
TRBD2 TRBJ2-4 . TRBV2 TGTGCCAGCACATTGCGGGAGCTAGCCAAAAACATTCAGTACTTC CASTLRELAKNIQYF
TRBD2 TRBJ2-1 many TRBV6-5 TGTGCCAGCAGTTACCCCGGACTAGTGGGTGAGCAGTTCTTC CASSYPGLVGEQFF
. TRBJ2-7 many TRBV4-1 TGCGCCAGCAGCCAAGACCTTTACTACGAGCAGTACTTC CASSQDLYYEQYF
. TRBJ2-5 few TRBV29-1 TGCAGCGTTGCGGGTGGGTCCGAGGAGACCCAGTACTTC CSVAGGSEETQYF
. TRBJ1-1 many TRBV15 TGTGCCACCAGCAGAGGGAAATCAATGAACACTGAAGCTTTCTTT CATSRGKSMNTEAFF
. TRBJ2-3 . TRBV5-1 TGCTCCAGCAGCTTGGCAGGGATCACGCAGTATTTT CSSSLAGITQYF
TRBD1 TRBJ2-3 many TRBV20-1 TGCAGTGTCCCGACAGGGCGAACAGATACGCAGTATTTT CSVPTGRTDTQYF
. TRBJ2-5 . TRBV12-3/TRBV12-4 TGTGCCAGCAGAGGCCAAGCGGGCGGTCACCAAGAGACCCAGTACTTC CASRGQAGGHQETQYF
. TRBJ2-7 few TRBV9 TGTGCCAGCAGCGTGGGGGGAGTAGTATCCGAGCAGTACTTC CASSVGGVVSEQYF
. TRBJ2-3 few TRBV15 TGTGCCACCAGCAGAGAACGACTCCGAGAGGATACGCAGTATTTT CATSRERLREDTQYF
. TRBJ2-4 many TRBV6-2/TRBV6-3 TGTGCCAGCAGTTACGATTGGGGCCGGACCATTCAGTACTTC CASSYDWGRTIQYF